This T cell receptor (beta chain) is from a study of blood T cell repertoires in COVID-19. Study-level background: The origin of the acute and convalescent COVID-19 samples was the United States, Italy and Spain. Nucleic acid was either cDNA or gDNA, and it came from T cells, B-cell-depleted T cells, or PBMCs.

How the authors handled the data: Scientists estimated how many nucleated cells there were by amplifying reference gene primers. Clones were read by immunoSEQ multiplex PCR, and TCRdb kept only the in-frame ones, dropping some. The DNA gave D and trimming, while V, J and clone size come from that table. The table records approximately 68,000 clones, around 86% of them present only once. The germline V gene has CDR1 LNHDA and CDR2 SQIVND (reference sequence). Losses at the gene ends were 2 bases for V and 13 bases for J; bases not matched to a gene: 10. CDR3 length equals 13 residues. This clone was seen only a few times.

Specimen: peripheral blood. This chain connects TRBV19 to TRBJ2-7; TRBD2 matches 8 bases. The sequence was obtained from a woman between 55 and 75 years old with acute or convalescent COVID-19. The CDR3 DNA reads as TGTGCCAGTAGTATAATCACGGCGGGGGGATTCTACTTC. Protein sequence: CASSIITAGGFYF.